This T cell receptor (beta chain) was profiled in a study of OX40 agonist ivuxolimab in advanced cancers. Study background: Patients received the agonistic anti-OX40 (CD134) antibody ivuxolimab. Administration of intravenous ivuxolimab to patients occurred every 2 weeks at 0.01 to 10 mg/kg. Findings of the study overall: On average, a greater number of expanded clones characterised CD8+ T cells relative to CD4+. Among patients with partial responses at 0.1-3.0 mg/kg, clonal expansion was among the lowest.

On this clone itself: Its antigen is not known.

Here immunoSEQ multiplex PCR was the method, and the copy in TCRdb shows in-frame clones only, minus some. Counted here are 70,000 to 95,000 clones, less than 95% occurring once; the ten biggest clones make up 9.5% to 10%. Germline V lookup: CDR1 LNHDA, CDR2 SQIVND (reference sequence). The CDR3 contains 13 residues. The V end was cut by 5 bases, the J end by 2 bases, with 10 bases between. The chain combines TRBV19 with TRBJ2-7; D tentatively fits TRBD1 or TRBD2 (5 bases each). The source of this sequence is an adult with an advanced solid tumor such as melanoma, head and neck, liver or kidney cancer. Sequences were derived from CD4+ or CD8+ T cells sorted from blood, sampled in a trial of the OX40 agonist ivuxolimab. CDR3 bases: TGTGCCAGTAGTGAGGGGATTCCCTACGAGCAGTACTTC. This encodes CASSEGIPYEQYF.